This TCR beta chain was profiled in a study of blood T cell repertoires in COVID-19. The overall study: PBMCs, B-cell-depleted T cells, or T cells were the source of the cDNA or gDNA that made up the material.

Individuals aged roughly 18 to 95 years were recruited from approximately 24 US areas. Original data processing: Quantification of nucleated cells was approximated via reference gene primer amplification. Clones were sequenced by immunoSEQ multiplex PCR, and TCRdb holds only the in-frame ones, with some missing. V, J and clone size are taken as reported in that table, and D and trimming were inferred from the DNA itself. The sample lists under 150,000 clones; 85% to 90% were seen once. Germline V lookup: CDR1 SGHKS, CDR2 YYEKEE (reference sequence). The CDR3 is 13 residues long. The V gene end was trimmed by 0 bases and the J gene end by 6 bases; junction bases not matched to a gene: 2.

This chain connects TRBV5-5 to TRBJ2-7; TRBD2 agrees at 8 bases. The sequenced sample consisted of PBMCs or T cells enriched from blood (not recorded which). This sequence originates from a woman younger than 45 with acute COVID-19. CDR3 residues: CASSLDLAGEQYF. The CDR3, as DNA: TGTGCCAGCAGCTTGGACCTAGCGGGCGAGCAGTACTTC.